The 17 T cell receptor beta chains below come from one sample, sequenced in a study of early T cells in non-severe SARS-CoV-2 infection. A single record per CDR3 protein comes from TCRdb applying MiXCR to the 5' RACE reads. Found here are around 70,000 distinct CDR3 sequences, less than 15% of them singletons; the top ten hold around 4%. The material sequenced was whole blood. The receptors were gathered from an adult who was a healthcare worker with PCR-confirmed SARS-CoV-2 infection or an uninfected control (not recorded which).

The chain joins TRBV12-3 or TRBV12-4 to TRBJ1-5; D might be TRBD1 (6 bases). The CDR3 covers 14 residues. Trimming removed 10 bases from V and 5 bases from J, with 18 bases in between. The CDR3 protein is CATTLGGADQPQHF. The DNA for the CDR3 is TGTGCCACCACCTTGGGGGGGGCGGATCAGCCCCAGCATTTT.

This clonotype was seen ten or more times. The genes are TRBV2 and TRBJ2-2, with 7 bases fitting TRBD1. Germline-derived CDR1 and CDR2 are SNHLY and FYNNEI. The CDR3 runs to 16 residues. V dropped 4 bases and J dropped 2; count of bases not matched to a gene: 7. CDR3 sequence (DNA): TGTGCCAGCAGTGGGGACAGATACATTAACACCGGGGAGCTGTTTTTT. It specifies CASSGDRYINTGELFF.

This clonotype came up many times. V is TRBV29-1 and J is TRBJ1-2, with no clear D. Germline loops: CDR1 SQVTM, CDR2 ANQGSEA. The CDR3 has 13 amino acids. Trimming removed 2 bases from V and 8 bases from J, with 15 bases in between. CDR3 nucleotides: TGCAGCGTTGAACCGTCTGGGTTGGAGGGCTACACCTTC. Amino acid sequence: CSVEPSGLEGYTF.

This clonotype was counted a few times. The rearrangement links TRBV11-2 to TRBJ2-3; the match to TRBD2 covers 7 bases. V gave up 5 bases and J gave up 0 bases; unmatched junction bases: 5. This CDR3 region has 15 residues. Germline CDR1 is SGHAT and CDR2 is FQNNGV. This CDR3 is CASSPSGLSTDTQYF. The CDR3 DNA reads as TGTGCCAGCAGCCCTAGCGGATTAAGCACAGATACGCAGTATTTT.

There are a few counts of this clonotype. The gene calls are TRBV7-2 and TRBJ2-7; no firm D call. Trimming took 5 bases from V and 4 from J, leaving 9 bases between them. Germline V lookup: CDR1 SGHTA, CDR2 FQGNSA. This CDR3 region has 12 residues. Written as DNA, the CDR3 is TGTGCCAGCAGCGTGAGACCTTACGAGCAGTACTTC. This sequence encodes CASSVRPYEQYF.

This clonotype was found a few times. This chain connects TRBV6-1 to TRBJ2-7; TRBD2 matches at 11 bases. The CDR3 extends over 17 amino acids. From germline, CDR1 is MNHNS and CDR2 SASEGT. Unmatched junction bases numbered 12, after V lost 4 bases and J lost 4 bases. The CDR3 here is CASSVQPPGTSGYEQYF. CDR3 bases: TGTGCCAGCAGTGTACAACCGCCCGGGACTAGCGGATACGAGCAGTACTTC.

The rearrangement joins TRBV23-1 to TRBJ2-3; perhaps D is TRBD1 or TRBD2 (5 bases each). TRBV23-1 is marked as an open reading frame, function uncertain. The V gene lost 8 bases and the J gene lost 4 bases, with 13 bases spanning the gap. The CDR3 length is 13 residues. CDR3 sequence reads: CASGKGSPDTQYF. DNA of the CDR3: TGCGCCAGCGGGAAGGGGAGTCCAGATACGCAGTATTTT.

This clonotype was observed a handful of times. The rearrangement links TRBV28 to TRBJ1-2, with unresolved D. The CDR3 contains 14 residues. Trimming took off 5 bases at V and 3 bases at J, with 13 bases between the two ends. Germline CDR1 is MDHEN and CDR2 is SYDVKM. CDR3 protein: CASSPTGGDYGYTF. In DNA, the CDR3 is TGTGCCAGCAGTCCCACCGGCGGAGACTATGGCTACACCTTC.

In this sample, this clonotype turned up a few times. Here the CDR3 DNA reads TGTGCCAGCAGTCCAGGACTAGCGGGATACTCTAGCACAGATACGCAGTATTTT. It codes for CASSPGLAGYSSTDTQYF. V and J are TRBV27 and TRBJ2-3; 12 nucleotides line up with TRBD2. This CDR3 region has 18 residues. Germline CDR1 and CDR2: MNHEY and SMNVEV (reference sequence). The V gene end was trimmed by 5 bases and the J gene end by 0 bases; junction bases not matched to a gene: 9.

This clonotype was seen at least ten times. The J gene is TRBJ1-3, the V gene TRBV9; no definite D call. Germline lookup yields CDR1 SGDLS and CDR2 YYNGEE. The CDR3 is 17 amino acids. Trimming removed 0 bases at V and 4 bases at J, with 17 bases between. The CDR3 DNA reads TGTGCCAGCAGCGTAGAGGGCAGACCGATAAGGGGAAACACCATATATTTT. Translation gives CASSVEGRPIRGNTIYF.

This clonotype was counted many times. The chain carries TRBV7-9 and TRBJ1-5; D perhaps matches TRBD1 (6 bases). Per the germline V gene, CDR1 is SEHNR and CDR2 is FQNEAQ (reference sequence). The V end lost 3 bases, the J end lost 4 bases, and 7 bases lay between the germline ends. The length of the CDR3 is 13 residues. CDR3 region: CASSFGQNQPQHF. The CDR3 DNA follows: TGTGCCAGCAGCTTCGGACAGAATCAGCCCCAGCATTTT.

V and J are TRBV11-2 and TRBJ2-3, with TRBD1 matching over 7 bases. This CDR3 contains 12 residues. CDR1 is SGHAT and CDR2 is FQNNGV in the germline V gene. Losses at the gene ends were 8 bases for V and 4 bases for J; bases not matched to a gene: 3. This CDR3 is CASAQGADTQYF. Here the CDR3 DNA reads TGTGCCAGCGCGCAGGGGGCAGATACGCAGTATTTT.

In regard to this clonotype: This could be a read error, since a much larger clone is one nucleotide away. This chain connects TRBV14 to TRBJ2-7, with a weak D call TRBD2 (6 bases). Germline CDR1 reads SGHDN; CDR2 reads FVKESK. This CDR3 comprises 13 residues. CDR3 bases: TGTGCCAGCAACCAAGTGGGACTGGGAGAGCAGTACTTC. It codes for CASNQVGLGEQYF.

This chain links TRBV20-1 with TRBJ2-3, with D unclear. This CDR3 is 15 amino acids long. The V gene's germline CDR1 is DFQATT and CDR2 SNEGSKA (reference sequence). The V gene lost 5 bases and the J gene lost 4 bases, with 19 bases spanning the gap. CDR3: CSAGGTASSADTQYF. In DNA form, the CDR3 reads TGCAGTGCTGGTGGCACTGCCAGCAGCGCAGATACGCAGTATTTT.

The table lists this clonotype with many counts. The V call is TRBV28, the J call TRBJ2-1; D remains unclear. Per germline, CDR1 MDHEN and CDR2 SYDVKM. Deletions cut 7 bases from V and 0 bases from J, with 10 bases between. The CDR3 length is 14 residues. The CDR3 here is CASIDLGSYNEQFF. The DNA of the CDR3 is TGTGCCAGCATCGACTTGGGCTCCTACAATGAGCAGTTCTTC.

CDR3 loop: CSAPTPVSYEQYF. CDR3 coding DNA: TGCAGTGCCCCGACACCTGTCTCCTACGAGCAGTACTTC. V usage is TRBV20-1 and J usage is TRBJ2-7; unclear D gene. Germline CDR1 DFQATT, CDR2 SNEGSKA (reference sequence). This CDR3 contains 13 residues. Deletions cut 6 bases from V and 0 bases from J, with 12 bases between.

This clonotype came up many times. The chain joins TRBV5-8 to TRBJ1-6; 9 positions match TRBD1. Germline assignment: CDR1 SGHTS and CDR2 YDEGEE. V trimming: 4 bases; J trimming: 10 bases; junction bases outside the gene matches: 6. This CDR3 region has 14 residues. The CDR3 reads CASSPDRGRSPLHF. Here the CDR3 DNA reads TGTGCCAGCAGCCCCGACAGGGGGAGATCACCCCTCCACTTT. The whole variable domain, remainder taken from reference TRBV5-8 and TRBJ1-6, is EAGVTQSPTHLIKTRGQQATLRCSPISGHTSVYWYQQALGLGLQFLLWYDEGEERNRGNFPPRFSGRQFPNYSSELNVNALELEDSALYLCASSPDRGRSPLHFGNGTRLTVT.